This T cell receptor beta chain stems from a study of vaccination and CD4 T cells after COVID-19. Whole-study context: Convalescent participants consisted of six males and four females, two being Hispanic. Stimulation of the cells used overlapping spike peptide pools from SARS-CoV-2 and from the common cold coronaviruses HCoV-NL63, HCoV-OC43 and HCoV-229E.

With respect to this clonotype: Its specificity is not known.

The sample's treatment: roughly 10-day PBMC culture with coronavirus spike peptide pools or control peptides (ViraFEST assay). ViraFEST sequenced TCRs after peptide-pool expansion of antigen-specific T cells. Germline-derived CDR1 and CDR2 are MRHNA and SNTAGT. The CDR3 covers 11 residues. V lost 7 bases and J lost 7, with 11 bases in between. Cultured CD4+ T cells had their DNA profiled by the Oncomine TCR Beta short-read assay. Genomic DNA was isolated from CD4+ T cells that had been cultured. From the PCR reads, TCRdb called clonotypes with MiXCR, one entry per CDR3 protein. Counted here are 20,000 to 25,000 distinct CDR3 sequences, approximately 70% occurring once; the ten biggest clones make up 3.5% to 4.5%.

Sequenced material: CD4+ T cells from blood, cultured in vitro. The sequence derives from a human donor who had recovered from COVID-19. The chain is built from TRBV6-4 and TRBJ2-7; D gene uncertain. The CDR3 region is CASTDRWEQYF. The CDR3 bases are TGTGCCAGCACCGACCGGTGGGAGCAGTACTTC.